This T cell receptor beta chain was observed in a study of metastatic and nonmetastatic thyroid tumors. Looking at the study overall: Repertoire data that came from the blood and tumor or nodule tissue of malignant and benign thyroid patients were compared.

This clone counts as medium-sized. What it binds is unknown. The authors' processing: A distant-metastasis classifier for papillary thyroid cancer was built using CDR3 differences across clinicopathological groups. TCRdb recomputed clones from the PCR reads via MiXCR. The V and J calls follow TCRdb's processing rather than the paper's. Here the sample spans approximately 9,900 clones, approximately 9.9% being singletons. Study conclusions and caveats: Significantly greater TCR beta diversity was reportedly found in malignant thyroid tumors than in benign nodules (in blood and tumor).

No treatment of any kind had been given to any patient before thyroid surgery. V was trimmed by 3 bases and J by 3 bases, leaving 9 bases between them. The germline V gene has CDR1 MDHEN and CDR2 SYDVKM. The CDR3 has 14 residues. Sample: tumor tissue. The gene calls are TRBV28 and TRBJ2-1, with D perhaps TRBD2 (5 bases). This sequence originates from a female donor with papillary thyroid cancer or a benign thyroid nodule (not recorded which). Some clones in this sample may be carry-over from other donors' samples. This chain's CDR3 is CASSLSGFYNEQFF. The DNA for the CDR3 is TGTGCCAGCAGTTTGAGCGGTTTCTACAATGAGCAGTTCTTC. The complete variable domain, with remaining parts taken from reference TRBV28 and TRBJ2-1, reads DVKVTQSSRYLVKRTGEKVFLECVQDMDHENMFWYRQDPGLGLRLIYFSYDVKMKEKGDIPEGYSVSREKKERFSLILESASTNQTSMYLCASSLSGFYNEQFFGPGTRLTVL.